Listed here is a single TCR beta chain. The junction and the germline gene differ at one end; a read error may be behind it. The data are from a study of blood T cell repertoires in COVID-19. Study-level information: Sites in the United States, Italy and Spain provided acute and convalescent COVID-19 samples. From T cells, B-cell-depleted T cells, or PBMCs came the material, which was cDNA or gDNA.

Germline V gives CDR1 KGHSH, CDR2 LQKENI. The CDR3 spans 12 residues. Per the study methods: Amplification from reference gene primers served as the basis for estimated nucleated cell counts. Repertoires were generated with immunoSEQ multiplex PCR, while TCRdb's copy carries only in-frame clones and drops some. Clone size and the V and J calls come from that table; the DNA yielded D and trimming. The data contain around 79,000 clones, about 83% of them singletons. The rearrangement uses TRBV18 and TRBJ1-3; D is uncertain. This sequence originates from an older woman with acute or convalescent COVID-19. Sequenced material: peripheral blood. CDR3 loop: CASSPENRGVDF. DNA for the CDR3: TGTGCCAGCTCACCAGAGAACCGCGGCGTGGATTTT.